One sample yielded the 17 T cell receptor beta chains listed below, sequenced in a study of cytomegalovirus exposure and HLA in healthy donors. This PCR relied on a set of 60 Vbeta primers and 13 Jbeta primers. TCRdb's table, derived via immunoSEQ multiplex PCR, lists solely in-frame clones and lacks some. Of a few hundred thousand clones in the sample, 80% to 85% were seen once. Sequencing was done on a sample of PBMCs. These receptor sequences come from a woman aged 55-69 years in good health and CMV-seropositive.

The chain uses TRBV7-2 and TRBJ1-1, with 10 bases lining up with TRBD1. Germline V gives CDR1 SGHTA, CDR2 FQGNSA. V shed 1 base and J 1 base; nucleotides not matched to a gene: 12. This CDR3 contains 19 residues. CDR3 amino acids: CASSLEGSPWTGGNTEAFF. CDR3 in DNA: TGTGCCAGCAGCTTAGAAGGCTCTCCCTGGACAGGGGGGAACACTGAAGCTTTCTTT.

The V and J genes are TRBV19 and TRBJ2-2; 10 bases match TRBD2. The V gene end was trimmed by 7 bases and the J gene end by 5 bases; junction bases not matched to a gene: 7. CDR3 length equals 15 residues. Looked up from germline, CDR1 is LNHDA and CDR2 is SQIVND (reference sequence). CDR3 amino acids: CASNNPGLATGELFF. CDR3 bases: TGTGCCAGTAATAACCCGGGACTAGCGACCGGGGAGCTGTTTTTT.

The V gene is TRBV18, the J gene TRBJ1-1; TRBD1 aligns across 7 bases. V was pared by 4 bases and J by 1 base, with 3 bases of the junction left unmatched. The CDR3 has 14 amino acids. Germline CDR1 KGHSH, CDR2 LQKENI. CDR3 nucleotides: TGTGCCAGCTCACAGGGGGCGACGAACACTGAAGCTTTCTTT. It specifies CASSQGATNTEAFF.

This rearrangement joins TRBV9 to TRBJ2-7; D is ambiguous. V shed 4 bases and J shed 3 bases, with 8 bases lying between them. Germline V gene lookup returns CDR1 SGDLS and CDR2 YYNGEE. This CDR3 has 12 residues. The CDR3 is CASSKNSYEQYF. The CDR3 DNA is TGTGCCAGCAGCAAAAATAGCTACGAGCAGTACTTC.

The genes are TRBV5-6 and TRBJ1-5, with D possibly being TRBD1 (6 bases). Germline CDR1 SGHDT, CDR2 YYEEEE. This CDR3 contains 15 residues. V was clipped by 4 bases and J by 4 bases, with 15 bases between them. The CDR3 loop reads CASSVSGTSNQPQHF. CDR3 DNA sequence: TGTGCCAGCAGCGTTTCCGGGACATCTAATCAGCCCCAGCATTTT.

The chain has TRBV29-1 and TRBJ2-3, with no clear D. V gave up 3 bases and J gave up 5 bases, with 6 bases separating them. CDR1 SQVTM and CDR2 ANQGSEA come from the germline V gene. The CDR3 spans 11 residues. CDR3 coding DNA: TGCAGCGTTGAGTCCCTAGATACGCAGTATTTT. Protein sequence: CSVESLDTQYF.

In regard to this clone: An end of the junction does not agree with germline; a read error may underlie this. The chain is built from TRBV7-9 and TRBJ2-1; a possible D gene is TRBD1 (7 bases). CDR1 and CDR2 (germline): SEHNR, FQNEAQ (reference sequence). This CDR3 has 13 amino acids. CDR3 sequence (DNA): TGTTCCAGCAGCTTCAGGGGGGAGGATGAGCAGTTCTTC. Residues: CSSSFRGEDEQFF.

The chain is built from TRBV5-1 and TRBJ2-1; possible D gene TRBD2, 5 bases. Trimming cost V 5 bases and J 4 bases, with 10 bases left between them. The CDR3 totals 13 residues. Germline CDR1 is SGHRS and CDR2 is YFSETQ. Here the CDR3 reads CASSSSGYNEQFF. As DNA, the CDR3 is TGCGCCAGCAGTTCGAGCGGTTACAATGAGCAGTTCTTC.

The genes are TRBV28 and TRBJ2-1; 7 positions agree with TRBD1. The V and J ends lost 6 bases and 8 bases, in that order; junction bases with no gene match: 10. Germline CDR1 reads MDHEN; CDR2 reads SYDVKM. The CDR3 covers 14 residues. This chain's CDR3 is CASSEGANFHEQFF. CDR3 bases: TGTGCCAGCAGCGAGGGGGCGAACTTCCATGAGCAGTTCTTC.

This clone was picked up a small number of times. The chain joins TRBV7-3 to TRBJ1-5, with 7 bases identical to TRBD1. From germline, CDR1 is SGHTA and CDR2 FQGTGA. With 3 bases clipped from V and 7 bases from J, the junction kept 12 bases outside the gene matches. The CDR3 runs to 16 residues. CDR3 DNA: TGTGCCAGCAGCTTCACCGGGACAGAAATCGAGCAGCCCCAGCATTTT. It specifies CASSFTGTEIEQPQHF.

The chain joins TRBV18 to TRBJ2-1; possible D gene TRBD2, 6 bases. This CDR3 is 13 amino acids long. Germline V gives CDR1 KGHSH, CDR2 LQKENI. With 2 bases removed from V and 6 bases from J, the gap between germline ends came to 8 bases. The CDR3 sequence: CASSPASANEQFF. CDR3 DNA: TGTGCCAGCTCACCAGCTAGCGCCAATGAGCAGTTCTTC. The full variable domain, with the rest looked up from reference TRBV18 and TRBJ2-1, is NAGVMQNPRHLVRRRGQEARLRCSPMKGHSHVYWYRQLPEEGLKFMVYLQKENIIDESGMPKERFSAEFPKEGPSILRIQQVVRGDSAAYFCASSPASANEQFFGPGTRLTVL.

The genes are TRBV28 and TRBJ2-1, with 9 bases fitting TRBD1. Germline V CDR1 and CDR2: MDHEN, SYDVKM. The V gene end was trimmed by 5 bases and the J gene end by 3 bases; junction bases not matched to a gene: 5. CDR3 length: 15 residues. Written as DNA, the CDR3 is TGTGCCAGCAGTATGGGACAGGGTGGCTACAATGAGCAGTTCTTC. Encoded protein: CASSMGQGGYNEQFF.

This clone was found once. The chain is built from TRBV4-1 and TRBJ1-1; D is perhaps TRBD1 (6 bases). The CDR3 spans 15 residues. Germline V lookup: CDR1 MGHRA, CDR2 YSYEKL. Deletions cut 4 bases from V and 0 bases from J, with 12 bases between. The CDR3 is CASSPRGTMNTEAFF. DNA of the CDR3: TGCGCCAGCAGCCCTCGTGGGACAATGAACACTGAAGCTTTCTTT.

The chain recombines TRBV5-1 with TRBJ2-6, with a weak D call TRBD1 (6 bases). CDR3 length equals 16 residues. V lost 4 bases and J 2 bases, leaving 13 bases between the germline ends. Germline V gene lookup returns CDR1 SGHRS and CDR2 YFSETQ. CDR3: CASSGGGLPGANVLTF. The CDR3 DNA reads as TGCGCCAGCAGCGGGGGCGGCCTCCCTGGGGCCAACGTCCTGACTTTC.

The chain carries TRBV5-1 and TRBJ2-3, with 7 bases matching TRBD1. This CDR3 has 15 amino acids. Germline V gene sequence: CDR1 SGHRS, CDR2 YFSETQ. Trimming took 6 bases from V and 2 from J; bases not matched to a gene: 9. The CDR3 coding sequence is TGCGCCAGCAATTTGCGACAGGGTATCACAGATACGCAGTATTTT. Amino acids: CASNLRQGITDTQYF.

The chain carries TRBV5-8 and TRBJ1-5; D is perhaps TRBD1 (5 bases). Trimming shortened V by 0 bases and J by 4 bases, and 23 bases separated the two germline ends. Per the germline V gene, CDR1 is SGHTS and CDR2 is YDEGEE. This CDR3 has 19 residues. The CDR3 DNA follows: TGTGCCAGCAGCTTGGGGGACCGCGGGATGGAACAATGGAATCAGCCCCAGCATTTT. The encoded protein is CASSLGDRGMEQWNQPQHF.

The V gene is TRBV19, the J gene TRBJ1-1; TRBD1 aligns across 8 bases. The CDR3 is 17 residues long. Germline CDR1 reads LNHDA; CDR2 reads SQIVND (reference sequence). J lost 0 bases, V lost 4 bases, and 10 bases had no gene match. The CDR3 region is CASSTEWARGLNTEAFF. The CDR3 nucleotides read TGTGCCAGTAGTACCGAGTGGGCCAGGGGGCTGAACACTGAAGCTTTCTTT.